This T cell receptor (beta chain) was recovered during a study of control samples from healthy donors and cancer patients. The repertoire was sequenced with immunoSEQ multiplex PCR; TCRdb's copy has only in-frame clones and lacks some. The sample holds approximately 60,000 clones, approximately 85% seen once. Losses at the gene ends were 3 bases for V and 3 bases for J; bases not matched to a gene: 10. Per germline, CDR1 SGHRS and CDR2 YFSETQ. The CDR3 runs to 16 residues. This clone was seen more than once but under ten times. The sample taken for sequencing was blood. This chain joins TRBV5-1 and TRBJ1-1, with 8 bases that match TRBD1. This TCR came from a man aged 40-55 years in good health. The CDR3 coding sequence is TGCGCCAGCAGCTCCCACCTAGGACAGGGAGACACTGAAGCTTTCTTT. This encodes CASSSHLGQGDTEAFF.